This TCR beta chain is from a study of T cells in Graves' hyperthyroidism and ophthalmopathy. Findings and limits, study-wide: Ophthalmopathy was model-predicted a median roughly 6.2 months pre-onset.

From RNA transcripts, TCR beta CDR3 regions were amplified. First-round RT-PCR targeting the TCR CDR3 was performed with the HTBI primer set. Each CDR3 protein gets one entry after TCRdb re-called the multiplex PCR reads with MiXCR. The sample shows 240,000 or so distinct CDR3 sequences, about a sixth of them seen only once. This clonotype was observed many times. Antigen specificity is unknown. The CDR3 covers 17 residues. Trimming removed 3 bases from V and 6 bases from J; junction bases left unmatched: 11. Per germline, CDR1 MDHEN and CDR2 SYDVKM. The sample taken for sequencing was blood. The receptor comes from a young woman with Graves' ophthalmopathy. The chain couples TRBV28 to TRBJ2-2; 9 positions agree with TRBD1. The chain's CDR3 is CASSLWLMDRGPGELFF. CDR3 nucleotide sequence: TGTGCCAGCAGTTTGTGGTTAATGGACAGGGGTCCCGGGGAGCTGTTTTTT. Complete variable domain (other parts from reference TRBV28 and TRBJ2-2): DVKVTQSSRYLVKRTGEKVFLECVQDMDHENMFWYRQDPGLGLRLIYFSYDVKMKEKGDIPEGYSVSREKKERFSLILESASTNQTSMYLCASSLWLMDRGPGELFFGEGSRLTVL.